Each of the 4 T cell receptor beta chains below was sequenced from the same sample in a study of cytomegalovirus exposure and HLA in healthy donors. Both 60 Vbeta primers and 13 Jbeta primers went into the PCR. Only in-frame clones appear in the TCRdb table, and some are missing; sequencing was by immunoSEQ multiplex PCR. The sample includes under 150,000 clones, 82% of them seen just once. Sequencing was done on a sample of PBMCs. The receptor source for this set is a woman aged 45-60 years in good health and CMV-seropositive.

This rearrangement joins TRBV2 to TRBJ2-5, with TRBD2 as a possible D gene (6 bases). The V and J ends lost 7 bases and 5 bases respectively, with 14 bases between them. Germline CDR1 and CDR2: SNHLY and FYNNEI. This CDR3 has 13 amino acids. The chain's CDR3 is CASIGMSGETQYF. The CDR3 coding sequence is TGTGCCAGCATAGGGATGAGCGGGGAGACCCAGTACTTC.

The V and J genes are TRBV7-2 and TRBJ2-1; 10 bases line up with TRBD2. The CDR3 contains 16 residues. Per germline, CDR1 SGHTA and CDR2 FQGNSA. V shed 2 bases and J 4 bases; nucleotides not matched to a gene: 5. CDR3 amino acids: CASSLSVAGGYNEQFF. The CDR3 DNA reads TGTGCCAGCAGCTTAAGCGTAGCGGGGGGTTACAATGAGCAGTTCTTC. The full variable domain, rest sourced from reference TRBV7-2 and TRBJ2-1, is GAGVSQSPSNKVTEKGKDVELRCDPISGHTALYWYRQSLGQGLEFLIYFQGNSAPDKSGLPSDRFSAERTGGSVSTLTIQRTQQEDSAVYLCASSLSVAGGYNEQFFGPGTRLTVL.

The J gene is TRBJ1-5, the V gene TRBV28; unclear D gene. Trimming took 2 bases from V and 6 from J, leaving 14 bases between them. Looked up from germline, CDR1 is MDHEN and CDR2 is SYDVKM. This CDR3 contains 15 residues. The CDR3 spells CASSLPVRFGQPQHF. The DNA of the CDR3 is TGTGCCAGCAGTTTACCGGTCAGGTTTGGTCAGCCCCAGCATTTT.

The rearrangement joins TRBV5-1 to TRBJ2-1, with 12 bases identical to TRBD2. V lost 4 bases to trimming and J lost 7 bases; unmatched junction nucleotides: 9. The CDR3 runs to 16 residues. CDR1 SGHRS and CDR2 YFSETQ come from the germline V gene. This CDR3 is CASSLPTSGSTNEQFF. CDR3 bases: TGCGCCAGCAGCCTCCCGACTAGCGGGAGTACGAATGAGCAGTTCTTC. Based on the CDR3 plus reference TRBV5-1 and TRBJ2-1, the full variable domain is KAGVTQTPRYLIKTRGQQVTLSCSPISGHRSVSWYQQTPGQGLQFLFEYFSETQRNKGNFPGRFSGRQFSNSRSEMNVSTLELGDSALYLCASSLPTSGSTNEQFFGPGTRLTVL.